This note documents a single TCR beta chain sequence. Its antigen is unidentified. The PCR ran on 60 Vbeta and 13 Jbeta primers. The method was immunoSEQ multiplex PCR; TCRdb's version includes in-frame clones alone and lacks a portion of them. The table lists 90,000 to 150,000 clones, around three quarters of them singletons. In germline, CDR1 is SGHNT, CDR2 YYREEE (reference sequence). The V segment lost 2 bases and the J segment 6 bases; nucleotides outside the gene matches: 5. CDR3 length equals 17 residues. The data derive from a study of cytomegalovirus exposure and HLA in healthy donors. Study-wide results and caveats: Immune exposure information comprised only CMV serostatus.

Material: PBMCs. This clonotype was obtained from a woman in her 30s in good health and CMV-seropositive. The J gene is TRBJ2-2, the V gene TRBV5-4; 15 bases align to TRBD2. This chain's CDR3 is CASSFGLAGGRPGELFF. CDR3 DNA: TGTGCCAGCAGCTTCGGACTAGCGGGGGGGCGTCCCGGGGAGCTGTTTTTT.